This TCR beta chain comes out of a study of cytomegalovirus exposure and HLA in healthy donors. Primers included in the PCR were 60 Vbeta and 13 Jbeta primers. Generated by immunoSEQ multiplex PCR, the TCRdb table keeps only in-frame clones and is missing some. The table includes some 150,000 clones, approximately 87% detected once. The table lists this clone with a count of one. Per the germline V gene, CDR1 is SGHDT and CDR2 is YYEEEE. Trimming removed 0 bases from V and 2 bases from J; junction bases left unmatched: 3. This CDR3 has 15 residues. Source material: PBMCs. The sequence derives from a man between 40 and 49 years old in good health and CMV-seronegative. J is TRBJ2-3 and V is TRBV5-6; 7 bases line up with TRBD1. CDR3 loop: CASSLEGAPTDTQYF. CDR3 DNA: TGTGCCAGCAGCTTGGAGGGGGCGCCCACAGATACGCAGTATTTT.